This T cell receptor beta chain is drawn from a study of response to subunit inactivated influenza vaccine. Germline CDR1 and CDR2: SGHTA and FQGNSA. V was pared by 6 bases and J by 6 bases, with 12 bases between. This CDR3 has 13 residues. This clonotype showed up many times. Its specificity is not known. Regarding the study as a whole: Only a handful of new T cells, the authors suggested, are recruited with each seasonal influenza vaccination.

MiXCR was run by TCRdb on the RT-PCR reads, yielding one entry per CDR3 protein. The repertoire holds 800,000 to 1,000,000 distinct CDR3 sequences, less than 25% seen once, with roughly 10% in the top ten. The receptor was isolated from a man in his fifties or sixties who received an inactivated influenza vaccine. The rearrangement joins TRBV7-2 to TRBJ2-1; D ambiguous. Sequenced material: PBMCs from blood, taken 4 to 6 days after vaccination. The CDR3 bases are TGTGCCAGCAGACCAGGACCCTTCAATGAGCAGTTCTTC. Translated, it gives CASRPGPFNEQFF. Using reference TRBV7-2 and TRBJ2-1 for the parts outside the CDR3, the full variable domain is GAGVSQSPSNKVTEKGKDVELRCDPISGHTALYWYRQSLGQGLEFLIYFQGNSAPDKSGLPSDRFSAERTGGSVSTLTIQRTQQEDSAVYLCASRPGPFNEQFFGPGTRLTVL.